What follows describes a single T cell receptor (beta chain). The data stem from a study of blood T cell repertoires in COVID-19. Study summary: The United States, Italy and Spain provided the acute and convalescent COVID-19 samples. PBMCs, B-cell-depleted T cells, or T cells provided the cDNA or gDNA that made up the material.

The V segment lost 5 bases and the J segment 8 bases; nucleotides outside the gene matches: 8. CDR3 length equals 13 residues. CDR1 and CDR2 (germline): MNHEY, SMNVEV (reference sequence). Original analysis: Nucleated cell counts were estimated from reference gene primer amplification. Sequenced by immunoSEQ multiplex PCR; TCRdb stores in-frame clones only, minus some. V, J and clone size are taken as reported in that table, and D and trimming were inferred from the DNA itself. Of under 130,000 clones listed, roughly 80% are singletons. This chain links TRBV27 with TRBJ1-2; 7 positions agree with TRBD1. The receptor's source is an elderly woman with acute or convalescent COVID-19. The sequenced sample was peripheral blood. The CDR3 spells CASSITGVGGYTF. The CDR3, as DNA: TGTGCCAGCAGTATAACAGGGGTAGGAGGCTACACCTTC.